These T cell receptor beta chains were read from a single sample in a study of cytomegalovirus exposure and HLA in healthy donors. Sequencing was performed with immunoSEQ multiplex PCR; in TCRdb, only in-frame clones are kept and a portion is missing. Among approximately 240,000 clones, 82% were seen once, and the ten largest hold 5% to 6%. Sequenced: PBMCs. The source is a woman aged 40 to 50 in good health and CMV-seropositive. CDR3s include the opening cysteine and the closing phenylalanine or tryptophan.

TRBV6-5	TRBJ1-1	CASSLRPMNTEAFF
TRBV7-9	TRBJ1-2	CASSSPPFRKGLFYGYTF
TRBV7-3	TRBJ2-1	CASSAGRYNEQFF
TRBV27	TRBJ1-2	CASSLVVAGGDGYTF
TRBV9	TRBJ2-3	CASSVAGGLTGDTQYF
TRBV18	TRBJ1-2	CASSPGQGASGYTF
TRBV7-6	TRBJ2-1	CASQRALAVSYNEQFF
TRBV9	TRBJ2-1	CASSVRGDRGLDEQFF
TRBV11-2	TRBJ2-1	CASSGRSGGRGNEQFF
TRBV19	TRBJ2-1	CASSIMGQRPYNEQFF
TRBV27	TRBJ2-6	CASSGPGQGISGANVLTF
TRBV4-2	NA	CASSQTSGGALYEQYF
TRBV15	TRBJ2-4	CATRGPEGAAKNIQYF
TRBV7-6	TRBJ2-5	CASSLFVASGSYGETQYF
TRBV10-1	TRBJ1-4	CASSSTNEKLFF
TRBV7-7	TRBJ1-1	CASSPEMINTEAFF
TRBV9	TRBJ1-1	CASSVGQGGYAFF
TRBV10-3	TRBJ2-7	CAITDVLVRYEQYF
TRBV5-6	TRBJ2-1	CASSRKRSSYNEQFF
TRBV6-1	TRBJ1-5	CASSQQGASQPQHF
TRBV10-3	TRBJ1-5	CAIGDSSNQPQHF
TRBV29-1	TRBJ1-1	CSESRGGNTEAFF
TRBV7-3	TRBJ1-3	CASSFRSSGNTIYF
TRBV15	TRBJ1-5	CATSRYGGVNQPQHF
TRBV30	TRBJ1-4	CAWSVGGNEKLFF
TRBV6-6	TRBJ1-2	CASSPPAGLGYGYTF
TRBV29-1	TRBJ1-1	CSVGGLRVNTEAFF
TRBV11-2	TRBJ2-1	CASSTRLPAYNEQFF
TRBV5-4	TRBJ2-1	CASSYTSGAIYNEQFF
TRBV7-9	TRBJ2-1	CASSLTEGEQFF
TRBV4-1	TRBJ1-2	CASSPRQGADLYGYTF
TRBV7-8	TRBJ1-2	CASSVGGQANYGYTF
TRBV10-3	TRBJ1-6	CAITPTGDNSPLHF
TRBV4-2	TRBJ2-3	CASSGREVGTDTQYF
TRBV7-3	TRBJ2-2	CATKERPNTGELFF
TRBV11-2	TRBJ2-2	CASIAQGAGTGELFF
TRBV10-3	TRBJ2-6	CAISVISEAGANVLTF
TRBV4-1	TRBJ1-2	CASSQDRTRWDGYTF
TRBV6-5	TRBJ1-1	CASSEGDMNTEAFF
TRBV6-6	TRBJ1-6	CASSNWDSNSPLHF
TRBV30	TRBJ1-3	CAWRSGNTIYF
TRBV5-1	TRBJ2-7	CASSGSGYEQYF
TRBV7-9	TRBJ2-2	CASSPQGRLGTGELFF
TRBV12-2	TRBJ1-5	CASRLAGTGNQPQHF
TRBV7-3	TRBJ1-1	CASSLTGGLMNTEAFF
TRBV11-3	TRBJ1-6	CASSLSGDALNSPLHF
TRBV2	TRBJ1-1	CASSRDSHTEAFF
TRBV30	TRBJ1-5	CAWSVETFQPQHF
TRBV7-2	TRBJ2-1	CASSLASRGPYNEQFF
TRBV7-2	TRBJ2-5	CASSLVARRQETQYF